A selection of T cell receptor beta chains follows, all from one sample in a study of blood T cell repertoires in COVID-19. This table comes from immunoSEQ multiplex PCR, and its TCRdb copy is limited to in-frame clones, with some not included. The table includes 250,000 to 300,000 clones, 80% to 90% detected once. Source material: peripheral blood. The receptors derive from a man older than 75 with acute or convalescent COVID-19. The CDR3 runs from the conserved cysteine through the conserved F or W. The order of the fields is V gene, CDR3 length, CDR3 protein.

TRBV28 | 10 | CATKRYEQYF
TRBV28 | 13 | CASTMQGSYEQYF
TRBV19 | 15 | CASSWGGVSGNTIYF
TRBV3-1/TRBV3-2 | 14 | CASSQAFLEDTQYF
TRBV14 | 19 | CASSQDLWGTSGGTETQYF
TRBV19 | 15 | CASSGLGLASGELFF
TRBV6-5 | 14 | CASSYGQTAGEQFF
TRBV5-4 | 15 | CASSLAGATNEKLFF
TRBV3-1/TRBV3-2 | 14 | CASSQSPSTDTQYF
TRBV6-1 | 14 | CASRGQGGNQPQHF
TRBV18 | 14 | CASSPSRGQETQYF
TRBV9 | 15 | CASSVAGGWEDTQYF
TRBV20-1 | 11 | CSAQAGQPQHF
TRBV5-6 | 16 | CASSRRVAGHTGELFF
TRBV24-1 | 16 | CATSDPGDSNTGELFF
TRBV5-4 | 14 | CASSPDGGGYGYTF
TRBV30 | 14 | CAWSVLGSGSEAFF
TRBV25-1 | 16 | CASSDTTGGNTGELFF
TRBV5-5 | 14 | CASSTTGSYNEQFF
TRBV3-1/TRBV3-2 | 13 | CASRRNIGETQYF
TRBV12-3/TRBV12-4 | 13 | CASSSVPRYEQYF
TRBV23-1 | 16 | CASREFTSGSRHEQFF
TRBV3-1/TRBV3-2 | 16 | CASSSTGTGFSNEQFF
TRBV29-1 | 14 | CSRKRLAPSYEQYF
TRBV7-3 | 15 | CASSLGDRDYNEQFF
TRBV7-2 | 17 | CASSPRTGSRSGNTIYF
TRBV29-1 | 16 | CSVASWGRATSYGYTF
TRBV24-1 | 14 | CATSRDRDAGELFF
TRBV19 | 14 | CASSIGFSQGGYTF
TRBV14 | 15 | CASSRVWGGASGYTF
TRBV28 | 16 | CASSFIRGQTNEKLFF
TRBV11-3 | 13 | CASSLTGTDTQYF
TRBV3-1/TRBV3-2 | 14 | CASSQVGGSYEQYF
TRBV7-6 | 14 | CASSLTDGGEKLFF
TRBV19 | 15 | CASSAAGTLNSPLHF
TRBV2 | 15 | CASRVGGGSTDTQYF
TRBV6-6 | 11 | CASSRLETQYF
TRBV28 | 13 | CASSRGQNYGYTF
TRBV11-2 | 16 | CASSLVGTGPQETQYF
TRBV5-6 | 12 | CASSLTDYEQYF
TRBV9 | 16 | CASSVVGRGAKETQYF
TRBV4-1 | 17 | CASSHQLAGGSYNEQFF
TRBV5-1 | 16 | CASSLVLAGGYNEQFF
TRBV19 | 16 | CASSWTSGGVTGELFF
TRBV21-1 | 13 | CATLTGGLYEQYF
TRBV7-6 | 16 | CASSLKSGLAGNEQFF